This entry is about one TCR beta chain. What it binds is unknown. The same CDR3 is also encoded by other DNA sequences in this sample. The sample originates from a study of shared clonotypes between healthy human individuals. The naive CD8 fraction comprised CD45RO-negative cells positively selected for CCR7 and excluded terminally differentiated effector memory CD45RA+ cells. Study findings and constraints: The represented genetic and exposure-history diversity was limited by the small number of donors.

Each PCR replicate from the sorted subsets contained about 210 ng DNA, which is roughly 33,000 T cell genomes. The assay was immunoSEQ multiplex PCR, and TCRdb's table has in-frame clones only and misses some. The table records just over 2,000,000 clones, about 95% of them present only once. Trimming took off 1 base at V and 6 bases at J, with 5 bases between the two ends. The CDR3 has 12 amino acids. Germline CDR1 is SGHDT and CDR2 is YYEEEE. The sequenced material came from naive CD8+ T cells sorted from blood. V is TRBV5-6 and J is TRBJ2-1, with unresolved D. The clonotype was recovered from a man younger than 35 in good health. As DNA, the CDR3 is TGTGCCAGCAGCTTGAGTTCCAATGAGCAGTTCTTC. This encodes CASSLSSNEQFF.